This TCR beta chain was recovered during a study of PD-1 blockade in classical Hodgkin lymphoma (dated by TCRdb to the early 2020s). Broadly, across the study: Nivolumab dosing was 3 mg/kg intravenously every 2 weeks, continuing until either disease progression or unacceptable toxicity. To define a peripheral blood immune signature of response to PD-1 blockade in classical Hodgkin lymphoma, the study combined TCR beta sequencing with CyTOF.

General conclusions and limits of the study: A significant rise by C4D1 was seen in CD4+ but not CD8+ TCR diversity (p=0.0027 vs p=0.16), with the rise being most apparent in complete responders (p=0.02). The study was restricted to a single clinical trial cohort, and the causes of repertoire differences, possibly disease activity or prior therapy, were left undefined. Baseline TCR diversity was reported to be lower in newly diagnosed patients than in healthy donors, and even lower in relapsed/refractory patients. Among trial patients, those achieving complete response had baseline diversity similar to that of newly diagnosed patients, while diversity was significantly lower in partial responders and progressors. Patients starting nivolumab less than 1 year after ASCT had lower diversity and were excluded from later analyses to avoid confounding by immune reconstitution.

Interpreted using the paper, the time point label stands for: cycle 1 day 1 (C1D1), immediately before nivolumab initiation. Every trial patient had relapsed following autologous stem cell transplantation, and prior brentuximab vedotin exposure was what differed among cohorts A, B and C. The trial cohort comprised 56 patients with relapsed/refractory classical Hodgkin lymphoma whose best overall responses were complete response, partial response or progressive disease. Single-agent nivolumab was administered to trial patients in the multi-cohort phase II CheckMate 205 trial. An independent review committee assessed best overall response using the 2007 International Working Group response criteria. Trial PBMCs were obtained immediately prior to nivolumab initiation (C1D1) and on therapy at cycle 2 day 1 and cycle 4 day 1. Peripheral blood was collected in 8 mL Vacutainer Cell Preparation Tubes, from which PBMCs were isolated by centrifugation and then cryopreserved.

The Qiagen DNeasy kit was used to extract genomic DNA from unsorted PBMCs and from the negatively selected CD4+ and CD8+ fractions. TCR beta CDR3 regions were subjected to amplification by immunoSEQ multiplex PCR with primers that anneal to V and J segments. A synthetic immune receptor repertoire was used to minimize amplification bias, and any remaining bias was removed computationally after sequencing. The authors processed their data as follows. Repertoire diversity was quantified as the Shannon entropy index using custom Python scripts. Unsorted, CD4+ and CD8+ repertoires were examined separately, except in combined analyses, for which CD4+ and CD8+ sequences were merged in silico. A clone counted as expanded when the clone's frequency after treatment rose at least 2-fold relative to C1D1, and clones undetected at baseline were given a pseudocount of 0.5. Singleton clones were defined as clones with 0 or 1 copy at C1D1, and non-singleton clones were defined as clones with 2 or more copies. Clones expanded in unsorted samples were assigned a CD4+, CD8+ or unknown annotation through matching of protein sequences in sorted samples from the same patient. Wilcoxon tests on paired samples were used to test changes in diversity from C1D1 to C4D1. TCRdb took over this immuneACCESS table, retaining in-frame rearrangements with V and J assigned. Such tables are incomplete; in checked studies, under half of the missing clones stem from an unresolved V gene, and the remainder is unexplained. V, J and clone size were drawn from that table, and D and trimming were deduced from the DNA. A total of some 39,000 clones appear in this sample, roughly 86% of them only once. About a tenth of the sample is taken by the ten largest.

As concerns this clone: Its antigen is currently not known. There are no base qualities to consult, and no much larger clone falls within one base.

From cysteine to phenylalanine, the CDR3 is 14 amino acids long. Left in the record is the CDR3 DNA by itself, 42 bases read in frame from the first base. Based on the germline V gene, the CDR1 and CDR2 sequences are MDHEN and SYDVKM. The trim is 6 bases for V and 0 bases for J, with a gap of 9 bases between the germline ends. The rearrangement joined TRBV28 to TRBJ1-5; no D gene can be assigned with confidence. Here the sequenced sample was peripheral blood mononuclear cells (PBMCs), taken at baseline. This sequence was found in a human donor with classical Hodgkin lymphoma. The CDR3 has the sequence CASSRDNSNQPQHF. The sequenced DNA is TGTGCCAGCAGCCGTGACAATAGCAATCAGCCCCAGCATTTT.